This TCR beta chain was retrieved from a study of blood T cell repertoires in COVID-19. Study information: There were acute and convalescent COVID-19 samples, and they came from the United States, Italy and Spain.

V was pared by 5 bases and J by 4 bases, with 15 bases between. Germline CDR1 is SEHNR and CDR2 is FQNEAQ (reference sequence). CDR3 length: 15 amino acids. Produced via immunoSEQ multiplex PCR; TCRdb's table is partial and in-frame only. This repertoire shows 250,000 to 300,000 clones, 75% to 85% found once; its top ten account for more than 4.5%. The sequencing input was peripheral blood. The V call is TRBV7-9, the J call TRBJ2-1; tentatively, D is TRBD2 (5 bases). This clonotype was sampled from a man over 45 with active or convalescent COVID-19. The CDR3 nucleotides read TGTGCCAGCAGCCGGGGTACGGGCCGGTACAATGAGCAGTTCTTC. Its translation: CASSRGTGRYNEQFF.